The 14 T cell receptor beta chains reported below all come from one sample, sequenced in a study of blood T cell repertoires in COVID-19. TCRdb's table, derived via immunoSEQ multiplex PCR, lists solely in-frame clones and lacks some. Of tens of thousands of clones in the sample, 87% were seen once. Material for sequencing was peripheral blood. These receptor sequences come from a woman between 50 and 59 years old with active or convalescent COVID-19.

The genes are TRBV6-4 and TRBJ1-2; unclear D gene. The V gene's germline CDR1 is MRHNA and CDR2 SNTAGT. CDR3 length: 11 amino acids. V was cut by 2 bases and J by 7 bases, with 5 bases left in between. The chain's CDR3 is CASSDEFGYTF. The DNA of the CDR3 is TGTGCCAGCAGTGACGAGTTTGGCTACACCTTC.

V is TRBV3-1 (or the pseudogene TRBV3-2) and J is TRBJ1-2; D unresolved. This CDR3 is 12 amino acids long. Deletions cut 8 bases from V and 4 bases from J, with 11 bases between. The V gene's germline CDR1 is LGHDT and CDR2 YNNKEL (reference sequence). DNA of the CDR3: TGTGCCAGCGGCGGGCAGTCCTATGGCTACACCTTC. Translated, it gives CASGGQSYGYTF.

The chain recombines TRBV5-4 with TRBJ1-2, with D unresolved. Looked up from germline, CDR1 is SGHNT and CDR2 is YYREEE (reference sequence). V was shortened by 4 bases and J by 3 bases, with 13 bases between the two germline ends. The CDR3 is made up of 14 amino acids. The CDR3 protein is CASSPGAEDYGYTF. The CDR3 region has the DNA TGTGCCAGCAGCCCGGGAGCAGAGGACTATGGCTACACCTTC.

The V call is TRBV15, the J call TRBJ1-2, with 9 bases that match TRBD1. CDR1 is LNHNV, CDR2 YYDKDF, per germline (reference sequence). V lost 0 bases and J lost 8; bases outside the gene matches: 7. This CDR3 is 15 amino acids long. CDR3 in amino acids: CATSRDSGQGKGYTF. Written as DNA, the CDR3 is TGTGCCACCAGCAGAGATAGTGGACAGGGGAAGGGCTACACCTTC.

This clone was counted between two and nine times. Other DNA sequences of this sample code for an identical CDR3. The chain's CDR3 is CASSLAGGSTDTQYF. CDR3 DNA: TGTGCCAGCAGCCTCGCGGGCGGGAGCACAGATACGCAGTATTTT. The J gene is TRBJ2-3, the V gene TRBV7-3; maybe TRBD2 (5 bases). Trimming left V 5 bases short and J 0 bases short, with 12 bases between. Germline V gene lookup returns CDR1 SGHTA and CDR2 FQGTGA. The CDR3 loop spans 15 amino acids.

The chain joins TRBV18 to TRBJ1-1; TRBD1 is a possible D gene (6 bases). The CDR3 sequence is 16 residues long. The V and J ends lost 8 bases and 1 base respectively, with 20 bases between them. CDR1 KGHSH and CDR2 LQKENI come from the germline V gene. The CDR3, as DNA: TGTGCCAGCCGGCCCACAAGGGGGGGGTGGAACACTGAAGCTTTCTTT. As protein: CASRPTRGGWNTEAFF.

The rearrangement uses TRBV7-2 and TRBJ2-3; a weak D match, TRBD2 (6 bases). The CDR3 is made up of 15 amino acids. In germline, CDR1 is SGHTA, CDR2 FQGNSA. Trimming took off 0 bases at V and 5 bases at J, with 12 bases between the two ends. The CDR3 is CASSLAFMTRDTQYF. DNA of the CDR3: TGTGCCAGCAGCTTAGCCTTCATGACTAGAGATACGCAGTATTTT.

The chain employs TRBV5-4 and TRBJ2-3; 8 bases fit TRBD1. The CDR3 is 13 residues long. Germline lookup yields CDR1 SGHNT and CDR2 YYREEE (reference sequence). Germline trimming cut 4 bases from V and 6 bases from J; bases unmatched to any gene: 4. The CDR3 here is CASSTSGGDTQYF. The CDR3 DNA is TGTGCCAGCAGCACCTCAGGGGGCGATACGCAGTATTTT.

The chain's CDR3 is CAWTGGAGNTIYF. Written as DNA, the CDR3 is TGTGCCTGGACAGGGGGCGCCGGAAACACCATATATTTT. The chain carries TRBV30 and TRBJ1-3; TRBD1 aligns across 8 bases. The CDR3 is made up of 13 amino acids. V lost 4 bases to trimming and J lost 4 bases; unmatched junction nucleotides: 3. Germline V CDR1 and CDR2: GTSNPN, SVGIG (reference sequence).

The rearrangement links TRBV5-1 to TRBJ1-3, with D possibly TRBD1 on 5 matching bases. The CDR3 length is 15 residues. Germline CDR1 and CDR2: SGHRS and YFSETQ. V was cut by 0 bases and J by 2 bases, with 9 bases left in between. CDR3 DNA: TGCGCCAGCAGCTTGGCAGGGTTGGCTGGAAACACCATATATTTT. This encodes CASSLAGLAGNTIYF.

This clone was picked up a small number of times. The CDR3 DNA reads as TGTGCCACCAGTTCAATTCAGGGGAACATTCAGTACTTC. Amino acids: CATSSIQGNIQYF. The gene calls are TRBV24-1 and TRBJ2-4; D perhaps matches TRBD1 (6 bases). V was shortened by 6 bases and J by 7 bases, with 12 bases between the two germline ends. Per the germline V gene, CDR1 is KGHDR and CDR2 is SFDVKD. This CDR3 spans 13 amino acids.

The chain links TRBV19 to TRBJ1-6; 7 nucleotides agree with TRBD1. Per the germline V gene, CDR1 is LNHDA and CDR2 is SQIVND (reference sequence). The trim removed 5 bases at V and 7 bases at J, leaving 11 bases unmatched. CDR3 length equals 16 residues. In nucleotides, the CDR3 is TGTGCCAGTAGTGCGTATTCGACAGGGCGCAATTCACCCCTCCACTTT. It codes for CASSAYSTGRNSPLHF.

This clone was seen a handful of times. J is TRBJ1-6 and V is TRBV5-4; 7 positions agree with TRBD1. The J segment lost 7 bases and the V segment lost 0 bases, leaving 4 bases of the junction unmatched. CDR3 length: 15 residues. Germline CDR1 reads SGHNT; CDR2 reads YYREEE (reference sequence). CDR3 DNA: TGTGCCAGCAGCTTGGGAGGGGGCCTCAATTCACCCCTCCACTTT. Translating gives CASSLGGGLNSPLHF.

This clone has just one count. The genes are TRBV2 and TRBJ2-3; TRBD1 agrees at 10 bases. Germline loops: CDR1 SNHLY, CDR2 FYNNEI. After removal of 6 bases from V and 5 bases from J, the junction contained 2 bases not matched to a gene. The CDR3 is 13 amino acids. The CDR3 here is CASRTGGVDTQYF. The CDR3 region has the DNA TGTGCCAGCAGGACAGGGGGCGTAGATACGCAGTATTTT.